These T cell receptor beta chains were read from a single sample in a study of blood T cells in healthy people across ages. TCRdb re-analysed the 5' RACE reads in MiXCR, keeping a single row per CDR3 protein. The sample shows over 950,000 distinct CDR3 sequences, roughly two fifths of them seen only once. Sample: blood. The receptors shown here come from a man younger than 35 in good health. Both conserved end residues are part of each CDR3. Each record gives: clone size, D gene, V gene, J gene, CDR3 protein, CDR3 DNA. The D gene is left open where the match is weak. Part of the rows lack a size; the others show once, few, many or a class for expanded clones.

abundance: .
d_gene: .
v_gene: TRBV4-1
j_gene: TRBJ2-7
CDR3aa: CASSQDLGHLYEQYF
CDR3nt: TGCGCCAGCAGCCAAGATCTCGGGCATCTCTACGAGCAGTACTTC

abundance: .
d_gene: .
v_gene: TRBV30
j_gene: TRBJ1-2
CDR3aa: CAWSVSGQRLYGYTF
CDR3nt: TGTGCCTGGAGTGTATCCGGACAGAGACTTTATGGCTACACCTTC

abundance: .
d_gene: .
v_gene: TRBV7-2
j_gene: TRBJ2-1
CDR3aa: CASSSNSGAPYNEQFF
CDR3nt: TGTGCCAGCAGCTCTAACTCCGGGGCGCCCTACAATGAGCAGTTCTTC

abundance: few
d_gene: TRBD1
v_gene: TRBV2
j_gene: TRBJ1-1
CDR3aa: CASRADRAGGTEAFF
CDR3nt: TGTGCCAGCAGAGCGGACAGGGCGGGAGGGACTGAAGCTTTCTTT

abundance: .
d_gene: .
v_gene: TRBV27
j_gene: TRBJ1-2
CDR3aa: CASSFDPLGGYTF
CDR3nt: TGTGCCAGCAGTTTCGACCCTCTGGGTGGCTACACCTTC

abundance: few
d_gene: .
v_gene: TRBV4-2
j_gene: TRBJ1-1
CDR3aa: CASSQEKSVTEAFF
CDR3nt: TGTGCCAGCAGCCAAGAGAAATCGGTCACTGAAGCTTTCTTT

abundance: .
d_gene: TRBD2
v_gene: TRBV12-3/TRBV12-4
j_gene: TRBJ2-7
CDR3aa: CASSLSGLAGGLNEQYF
CDR3nt: TGTGCCAGCAGTCTGTCGGGACTAGCGGGGGGTCTCAATGAGCAGTACTTC

abundance: few
d_gene: .
v_gene: TRBV5-6
j_gene: TRBJ1-1
CDR3aa: CASGERRNTEAFF
CDR3nt: TGTGCCAGCGGCGAACGGAGAAACACTGAAGCTTTCTTT

abundance: few
d_gene: .
v_gene: TRBV30
j_gene: TRBJ2-7
CDR3aa: CAQRQEYEQYF
CDR3nt: TGTGCTCAAAGACAGGAGTACGAGCAGTACTTC

abundance: .
d_gene: TRBD1
v_gene: TRBV7-8
j_gene: TRBJ2-7
CDR3aa: CTSSRTGSYEQYF
CDR3nt: TGTACCAGCAGCCGGACAGGGAGCTACGAGCAGTACTTC

abundance: many
d_gene: .
v_gene: TRBV5-1
j_gene: TRBJ1-1
CDR3aa: CASSFGGTEAFF
CDR3nt: TGCGCCAGCAGCTTCGGCGGCACTGAAGCTTTCTTT

abundance: few
d_gene: .
v_gene: TRBV6-2/TRBV6-3
j_gene: TRBJ1-2
CDR3aa: CASSPPVHYGYTF
CDR3nt: TGTGCCAGCAGTCCTCCAGTTCACTATGGCTACACCTTC

abundance: .
d_gene: .
v_gene: TRBV15
j_gene: TRBJ2-2
CDR3aa: CATSRDSGSGELFF
CDR3nt: TGTGCCACCAGCAGAGATTCGGGGTCCGGGGAGCTGTTTTTT

abundance: many
d_gene: .
v_gene: TRBV5-1
j_gene: TRBJ2-3
CDR3aa: CASSIDRSTDTQYF
CDR3nt: TGCGCCAGCAGCATCGACCGAAGCACAGATACGCAGTATTTT